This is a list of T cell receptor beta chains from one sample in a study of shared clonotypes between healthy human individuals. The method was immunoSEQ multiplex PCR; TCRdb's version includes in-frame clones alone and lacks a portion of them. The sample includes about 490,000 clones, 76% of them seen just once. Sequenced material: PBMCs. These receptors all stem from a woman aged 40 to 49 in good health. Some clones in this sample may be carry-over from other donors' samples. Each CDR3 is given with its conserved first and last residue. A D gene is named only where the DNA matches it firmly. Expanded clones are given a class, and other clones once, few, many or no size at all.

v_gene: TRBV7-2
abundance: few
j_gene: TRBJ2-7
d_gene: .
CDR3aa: CASSLGTYEQYF
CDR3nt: TGTGCCAGCAGCTTGGGGACCTACGAGCAGTACTTC

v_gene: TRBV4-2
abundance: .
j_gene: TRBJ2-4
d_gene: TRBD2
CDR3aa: CASSPRTSFGIQYF
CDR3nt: TGTGCCAGCAGCCCCCGGACTAGCTTCGGCATTCAGTACTTC

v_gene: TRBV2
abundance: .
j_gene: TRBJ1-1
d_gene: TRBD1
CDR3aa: CASKDRANTEAFF
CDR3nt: TGTGCCAGCAAGGACAGGGCGAACACTGAAGCTTTCTTT

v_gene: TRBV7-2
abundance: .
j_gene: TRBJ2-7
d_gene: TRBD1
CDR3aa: CASTQGQGEYEQYF
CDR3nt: TGTGCCAGCACCCAAGGGCAGGGGGAATACGAGCAGTACTTC

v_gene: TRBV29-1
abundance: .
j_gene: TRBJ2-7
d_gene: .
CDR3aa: CSVEDRTYEQYF
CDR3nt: TGCAGCGTTGAAGACAGGACTTACGAGCAGTACTTC

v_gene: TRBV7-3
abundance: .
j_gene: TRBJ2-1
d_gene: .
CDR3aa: CASSRGGGEQFF
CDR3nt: TGTGCCAGCAGCCGGGGCGGTGGTGAGCAGTTCTTC

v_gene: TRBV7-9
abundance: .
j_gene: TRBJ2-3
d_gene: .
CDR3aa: CASSLALGAGGDTQYF
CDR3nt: TGTGCCAGCAGCTTAGCTTTAGGGGCCGGAGGGGATACGCAGTATTTT

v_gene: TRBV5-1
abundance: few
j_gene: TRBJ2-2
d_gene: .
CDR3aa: CASSSTGTTNTGELFF
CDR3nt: TGCGCCAGCAGCTCAACCGGGACAACAAACACCGGGGAGCTGTTTTTT

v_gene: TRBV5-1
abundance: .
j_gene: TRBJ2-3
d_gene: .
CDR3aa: CASSYHQDTQYF
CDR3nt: TGCGCCAGCAGCTATCACCAAGATACGCAGTATTTT

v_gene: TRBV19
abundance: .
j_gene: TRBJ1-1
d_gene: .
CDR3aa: CASSMTTAAEAFF
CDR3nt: TGTGCCAGTAGTATGACGACGGCTGCTGAAGCTTTCTTT

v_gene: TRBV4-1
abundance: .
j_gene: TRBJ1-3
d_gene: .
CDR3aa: CASSQDPGQEISGNTIYF
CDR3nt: TGCGCCAGCAGCCAAGATCCGGGGCAGGAGATCTCTGGAAACACCATATATTTT

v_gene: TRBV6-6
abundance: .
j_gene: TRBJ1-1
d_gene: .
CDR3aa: CASSYRDTIETEAFF
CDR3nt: TGTGCCAGCAGCTACAGGGACACCATTGAAACTGAAGCTTTCTTT

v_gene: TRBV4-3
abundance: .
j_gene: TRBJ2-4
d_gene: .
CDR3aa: CASSQSGQASQYF
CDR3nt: TGCGCCAGCAGCCAAAGTGGCCAGGCCTCTCAGTACTTC

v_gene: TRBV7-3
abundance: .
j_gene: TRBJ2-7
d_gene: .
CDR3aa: CASSSLVRYEQYF
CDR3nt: TGTGCCAGCAGCTCTCTCGTCCGCTACGAGCAGTACTTC

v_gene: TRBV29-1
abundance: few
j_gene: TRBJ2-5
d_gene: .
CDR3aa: CSVGEQETQYF
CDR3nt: TGCAGCGTTGGGGAACAAGAGACCCAGTACTTC

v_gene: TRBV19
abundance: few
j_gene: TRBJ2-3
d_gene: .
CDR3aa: CASSISVGSRDTQYF
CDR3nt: TGTGCCAGTAGTATAAGTGTCGGGAGCAGAGATACGCAGTATTTT

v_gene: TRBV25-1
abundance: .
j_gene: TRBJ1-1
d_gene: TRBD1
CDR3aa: CASSGTGNTEALF
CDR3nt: TGTGCCAGCAGTGGGACAGGGAACACTGAAGCTCTCTTT

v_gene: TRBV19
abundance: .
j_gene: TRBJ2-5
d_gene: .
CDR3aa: CASSSDGKETQYF
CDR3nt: TGTGCCAGTAGTAGCGACGGAAAAGAGACCCAGTACTTC

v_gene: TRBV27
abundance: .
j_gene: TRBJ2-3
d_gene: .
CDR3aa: CASHSVALGYTQYF
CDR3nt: TGTGCCAGCCACAGCGTAGCGTTGGGATATACGCAGTATTTT

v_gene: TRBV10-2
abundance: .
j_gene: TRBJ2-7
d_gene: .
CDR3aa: CASSEFLYEQYF
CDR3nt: TGCGCCAGCAGTGAGTTTCTCTACGAGCAGTACTTC

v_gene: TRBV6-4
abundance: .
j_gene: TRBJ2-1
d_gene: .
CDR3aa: CASSRDLYNEQFF
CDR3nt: TGTGCCAGCAGTCGGGACTTATACAATGAGCAGTTCTTC

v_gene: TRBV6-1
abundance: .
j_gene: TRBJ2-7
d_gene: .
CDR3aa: CASSVDRSYEQYF
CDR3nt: TGTGCCAGCAGTGTTGACAGGTCCTACGAGCAGTACTTC

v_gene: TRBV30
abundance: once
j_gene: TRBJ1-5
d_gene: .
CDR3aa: CAWSSTDNQPQHF
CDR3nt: TGTGCCTGGAGTTCGACAGACAATCAGCCCCAGCATTTT

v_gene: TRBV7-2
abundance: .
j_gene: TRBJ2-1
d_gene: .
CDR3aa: CASSFPLLYEQFF
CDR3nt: TGTGCCAGCAGCTTCCCCCTTTTGTATGAGCAGTTCTTC

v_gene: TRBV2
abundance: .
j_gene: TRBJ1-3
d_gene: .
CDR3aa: CASSGQNSGNTIYF
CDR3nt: TGTGCCAGCAGTGGACAAAACTCTGGAAACACCATATATTTT

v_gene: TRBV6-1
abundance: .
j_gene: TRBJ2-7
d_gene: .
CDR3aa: CASRNGYEQYF
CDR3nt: TGTGCCAGCAGGAACGGCTACGAGCAGTACTTC

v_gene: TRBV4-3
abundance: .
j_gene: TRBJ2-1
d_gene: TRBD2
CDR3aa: CASSRVLPGLGDNEQFF
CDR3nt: TGCGCCAGCAGCCGCGTACTCCCGGGACTAGGAGACAATGAGCAGTTCTTC

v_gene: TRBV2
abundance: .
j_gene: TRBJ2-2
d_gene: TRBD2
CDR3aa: CASKMGLGGAGELFF
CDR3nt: TGTGCCAGCAAAATGGGACTAGGAGGGGCCGGGGAGCTGTTTTTT

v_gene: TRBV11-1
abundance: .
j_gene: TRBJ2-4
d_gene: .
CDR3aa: CASKKGVGPGIQYF
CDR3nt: TGTGCCAGCAAAAAAGGAGTTGGCCCCGGCATTCAGTACTTC

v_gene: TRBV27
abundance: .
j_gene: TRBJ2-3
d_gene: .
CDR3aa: CASSFQRTDTQYF
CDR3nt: TGTGCCAGCAGTTTCCAACGCACAGATACGCAGTATTTT

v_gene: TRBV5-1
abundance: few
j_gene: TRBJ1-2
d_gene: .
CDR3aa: CASSAPNRAYGYTF
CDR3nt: TGCGCCAGCAGCGCGCCCAACAGGGCCTATGGCTACACCTTC

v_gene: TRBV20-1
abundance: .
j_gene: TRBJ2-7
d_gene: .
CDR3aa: CSARIDEQYF
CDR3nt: TGCAGTGCTAGAATTGACGAGCAGTACTTC

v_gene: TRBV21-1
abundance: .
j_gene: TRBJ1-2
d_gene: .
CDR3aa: CASREPYSPWATNYGYTF
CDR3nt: TGTGCCAGCAGAGAGCCTTACTCTCCTTGGGCCACTAACTATGGCTACACCTTC

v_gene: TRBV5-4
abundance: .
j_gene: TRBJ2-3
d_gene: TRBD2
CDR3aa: CASSSGGTSVSTDTQYF
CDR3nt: TGTGCCAGCAGCTCTGGTGGGACTAGCGTAAGCACAGATACGCAGTATTTT

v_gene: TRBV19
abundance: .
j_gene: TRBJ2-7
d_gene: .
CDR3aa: CASTMHPGGDEQYF
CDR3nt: TGTGCCAGTACCATGCACCCGGGTGGGGACGAGCAGTACTTC

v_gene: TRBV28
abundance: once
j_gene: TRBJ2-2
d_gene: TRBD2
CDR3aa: CASSPLAGGTGELFF
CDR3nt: TGTGCCAGCAGTCCACTAGCGGGAGGGACCGGGGAGCTGTTTTTT

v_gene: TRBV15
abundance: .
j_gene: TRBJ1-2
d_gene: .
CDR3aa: CATSRDGRTAHGYTF
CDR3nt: TGTGCCACCAGCAGAGATGGACGGACCGCCCATGGCTACACCTTC

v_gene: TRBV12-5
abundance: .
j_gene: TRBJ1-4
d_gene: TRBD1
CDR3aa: CASGTRTGGDEKLFF
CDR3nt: TGTGCTAGTGGTACCCGGACAGGGGGAGACGAAAAACTGTTTTTT

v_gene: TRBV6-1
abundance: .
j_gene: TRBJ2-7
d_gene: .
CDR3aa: CAISFAVTYEQYF
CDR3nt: TGTGCCATCAGTTTTGCGGTTACCTACGAGCAGTACTTC

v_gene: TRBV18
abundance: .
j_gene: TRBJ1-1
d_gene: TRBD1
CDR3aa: CASSPFTQGGTEAFF
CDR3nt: TGTGCCAGCTCACCATTCACCCAGGGGGGCACTGAAGCTTTCTTT

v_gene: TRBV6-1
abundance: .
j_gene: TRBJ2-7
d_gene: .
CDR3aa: CAVWDNSYEQYF
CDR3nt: TGTGCCGTCTGGGACAACTCCTACGAGCAGTACTTC